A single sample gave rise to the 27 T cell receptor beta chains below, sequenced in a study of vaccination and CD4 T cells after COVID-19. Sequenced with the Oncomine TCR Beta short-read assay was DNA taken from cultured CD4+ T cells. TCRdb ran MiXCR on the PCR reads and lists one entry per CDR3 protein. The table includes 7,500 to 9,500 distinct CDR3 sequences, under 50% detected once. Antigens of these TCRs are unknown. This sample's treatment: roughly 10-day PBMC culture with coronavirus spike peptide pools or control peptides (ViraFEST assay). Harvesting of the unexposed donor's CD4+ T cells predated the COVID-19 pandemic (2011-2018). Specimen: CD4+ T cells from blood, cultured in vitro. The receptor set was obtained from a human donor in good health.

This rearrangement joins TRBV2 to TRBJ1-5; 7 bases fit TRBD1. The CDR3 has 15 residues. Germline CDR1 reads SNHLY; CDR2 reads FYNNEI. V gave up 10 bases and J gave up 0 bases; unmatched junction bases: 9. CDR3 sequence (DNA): TGTGCCACGACAGGGAAGCTTTCTAGCAATCAGCCCCAGCATTTT. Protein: CATTGKLSSNQPQHF.

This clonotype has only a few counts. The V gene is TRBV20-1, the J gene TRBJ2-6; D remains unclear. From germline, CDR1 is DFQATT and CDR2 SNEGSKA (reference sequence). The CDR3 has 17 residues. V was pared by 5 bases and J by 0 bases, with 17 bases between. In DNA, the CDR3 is TGCAGTGCTCCCCCTTCTGGGCAACCCTCTGGGGCCAACGTCCTGACTTTC. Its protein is CSAPPSGQPSGANVLTF.

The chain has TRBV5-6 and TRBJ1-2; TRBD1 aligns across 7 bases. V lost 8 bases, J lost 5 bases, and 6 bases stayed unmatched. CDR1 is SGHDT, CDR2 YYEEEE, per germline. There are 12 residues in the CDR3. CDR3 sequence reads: CASRRGGYGYTF. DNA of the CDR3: TGTGCCAGTCGCAGGGGGGGGTATGGCTACACCTTC.

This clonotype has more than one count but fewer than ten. CDR3 in amino acids: CASTHRETQYF. For the CDR3, the DNA is TGTGCCAGTACCCATAGAGAGACCCAGTACTTC. The chain links TRBV19 to TRBJ2-5; D remains ambiguous. Germline CDR1 is LNHDA and CDR2 is SQIVND (reference sequence). CDR3 length: 11 amino acids. V lost 7 bases and J lost 4, with 7 bases in between.

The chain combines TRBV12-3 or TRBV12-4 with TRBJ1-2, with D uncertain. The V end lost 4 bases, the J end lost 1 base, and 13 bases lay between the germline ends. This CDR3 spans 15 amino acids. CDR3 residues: CASSSPGYSNYGYTF. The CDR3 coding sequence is TGTGCCAGCAGTTCCCCGGGGTATAGTAACTATGGCTACACCTTC.

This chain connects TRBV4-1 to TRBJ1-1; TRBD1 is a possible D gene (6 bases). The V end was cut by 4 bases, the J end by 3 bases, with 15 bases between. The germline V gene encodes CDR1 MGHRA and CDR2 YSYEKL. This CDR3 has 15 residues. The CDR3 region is CASSPPLGGDTEAFF. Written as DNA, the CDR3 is TGCGCCAGCAGCCCACCTCTAGGGGGGGACACTGAAGCTTTCTTT.

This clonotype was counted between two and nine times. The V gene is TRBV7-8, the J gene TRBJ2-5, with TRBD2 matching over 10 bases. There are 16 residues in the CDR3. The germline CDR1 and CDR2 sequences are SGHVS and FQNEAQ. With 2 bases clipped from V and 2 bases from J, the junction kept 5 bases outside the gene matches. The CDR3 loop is CASSLQLAGIQETQYF. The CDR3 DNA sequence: TGTGCCAGCAGCTTACAACTAGCGGGGATTCAAGAGACCCAGTACTTC.

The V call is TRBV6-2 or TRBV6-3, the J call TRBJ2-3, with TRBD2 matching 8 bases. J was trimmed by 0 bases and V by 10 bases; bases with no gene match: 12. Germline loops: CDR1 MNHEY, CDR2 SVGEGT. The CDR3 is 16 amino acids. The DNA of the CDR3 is TGTGCCACCCTCGGGGGGGCGGGGGGAAGCACAGATACGCAGTATTTT. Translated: CATLGGAGGSTDTQYF.

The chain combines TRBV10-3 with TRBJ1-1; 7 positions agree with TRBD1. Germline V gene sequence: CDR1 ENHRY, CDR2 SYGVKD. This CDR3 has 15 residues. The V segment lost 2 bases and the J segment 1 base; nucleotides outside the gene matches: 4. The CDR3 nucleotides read TGTGCCATCAGTGAGCAGGGACAGCAGAACACTGAAGCTTTCTTT. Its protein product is CAISEQGQQNTEAFF.

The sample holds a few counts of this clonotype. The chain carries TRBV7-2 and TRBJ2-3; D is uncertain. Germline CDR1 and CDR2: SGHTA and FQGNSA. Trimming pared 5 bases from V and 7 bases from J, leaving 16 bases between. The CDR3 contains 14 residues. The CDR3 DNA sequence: TGTGCCAGCAGCACGCCCCCCTTAGGCCATACGCAGTATTTT. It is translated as CASSTPPLGHTQYF.

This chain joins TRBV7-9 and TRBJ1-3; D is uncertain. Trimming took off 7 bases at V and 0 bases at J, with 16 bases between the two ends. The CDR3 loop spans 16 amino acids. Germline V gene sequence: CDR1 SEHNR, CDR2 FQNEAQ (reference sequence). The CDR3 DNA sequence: TGTGCCAGCACCCTAGCGGGCAGAAGCTCTGGAAACACCATATATTTT. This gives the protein CASTLAGRSSGNTIYF. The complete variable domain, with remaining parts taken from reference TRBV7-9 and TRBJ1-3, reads DTGVSQNPRHKITKRGQNVTFRCDPISEHNRLYWYRQTLGQGPEFLTYFQNEAQLEKSRLLSDRFSAERPKGSFSTLEIQRTEQGDSAMYLCASTLAGRSSGNTIYFGEGSWLTVV.

CDR3 region: CSADGTTGIPYEQYF. As DNA, the CDR3 is TGCAGTGCCGACGGCACGACAGGGATCCCCTACGAGCAGTACTTC. The chain joins TRBV20-1 to TRBJ2-7; 7 bases map to TRBD1. V was pared by 6 bases and J by 2 bases, with 13 bases of the junction left unmatched. The germline V gene has CDR1 DFQATT and CDR2 SNEGSKA (reference sequence). The CDR3 has 15 residues.

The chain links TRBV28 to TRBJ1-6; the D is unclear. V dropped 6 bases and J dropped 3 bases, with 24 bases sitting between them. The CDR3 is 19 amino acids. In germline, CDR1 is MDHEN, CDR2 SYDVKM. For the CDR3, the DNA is TGTGCCAGCAGCCCCCAAGTAGGACGGAGGAATGACTATAATTCACCCCTCCACTTT. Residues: CASSPQVGRRNDYNSPLHF.

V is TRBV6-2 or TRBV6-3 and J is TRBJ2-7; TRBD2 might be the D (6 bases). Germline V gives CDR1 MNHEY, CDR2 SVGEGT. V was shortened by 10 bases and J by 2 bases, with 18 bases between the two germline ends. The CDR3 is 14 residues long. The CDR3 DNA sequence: TGTGCCACGAGGTTAGACGGGGAGGCCTACGAGCAGTACTTC. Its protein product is CATRLDGEAYEQYF.

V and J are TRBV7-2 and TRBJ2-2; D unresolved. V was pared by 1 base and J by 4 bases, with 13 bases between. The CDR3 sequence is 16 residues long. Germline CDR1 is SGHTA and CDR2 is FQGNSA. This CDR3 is CASSLVMGWGTGELFF. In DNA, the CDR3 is TGTGCCAGCAGCTTAGTCATGGGCTGGGGCACCGGGGAGCTGTTTTTT.

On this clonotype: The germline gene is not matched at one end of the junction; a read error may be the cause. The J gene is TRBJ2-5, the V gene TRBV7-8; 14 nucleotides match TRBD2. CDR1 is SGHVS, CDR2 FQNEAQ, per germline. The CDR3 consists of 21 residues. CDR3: CASRLGRIRGLAGGPHETQYF. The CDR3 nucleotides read TGTGCCAGCAGATTAGGGCGGATTCGAGGACTAGCGGGGGGTCCACACGAGACCCAGTACTTC.

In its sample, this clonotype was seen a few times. This CDR3 reads CASSLGGQGMNTEAFF. The CDR3 coding sequence is TGTGCCAGCAGCTTGGGGGGACAGGGGATGAACACTGAAGCTTTCTTT. The chain links TRBV5-4 to TRBJ1-1; TRBD1 matches at 10 bases. CDR3 length: 16 amino acids. V shed 0 bases and J 0 bases; nucleotides not matched to a gene: 2. Germline V lookup: CDR1 SGHNT, CDR2 YYREEE (reference sequence).

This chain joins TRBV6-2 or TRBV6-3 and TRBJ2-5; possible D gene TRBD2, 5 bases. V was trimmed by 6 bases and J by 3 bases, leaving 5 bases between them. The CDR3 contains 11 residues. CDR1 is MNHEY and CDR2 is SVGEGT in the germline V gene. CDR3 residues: CASRGEETQYF. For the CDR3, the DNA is TGTGCCAGCAGGGGAGAAGAGACCCAGTACTTC.

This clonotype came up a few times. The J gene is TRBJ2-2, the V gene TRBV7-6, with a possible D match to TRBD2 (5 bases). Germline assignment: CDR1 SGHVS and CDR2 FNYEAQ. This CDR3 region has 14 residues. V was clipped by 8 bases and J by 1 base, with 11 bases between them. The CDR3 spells CASGTGKNTGELFF. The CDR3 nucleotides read TGTGCCAGCGGTACGGGGAAGAACACCGGGGAGCTGTTTTTT.

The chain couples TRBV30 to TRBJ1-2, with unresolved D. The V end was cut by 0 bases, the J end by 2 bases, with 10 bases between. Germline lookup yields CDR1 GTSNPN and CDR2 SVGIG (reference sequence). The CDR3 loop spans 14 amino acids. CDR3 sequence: CAWSVHRGNYGYTF. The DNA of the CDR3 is TGTGCCTGGAGTGTTCACAGAGGCAACTATGGCTACACCTTC.

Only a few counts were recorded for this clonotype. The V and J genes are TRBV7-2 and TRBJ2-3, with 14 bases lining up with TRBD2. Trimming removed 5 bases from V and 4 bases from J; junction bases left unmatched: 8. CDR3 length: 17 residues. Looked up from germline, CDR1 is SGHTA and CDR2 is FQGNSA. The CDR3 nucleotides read TGTGCCAGCAGCCCACTGGGACTAGCGGGAGCATCAGATACGCAGTATTTT. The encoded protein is CASSPLGLAGASDTQYF.

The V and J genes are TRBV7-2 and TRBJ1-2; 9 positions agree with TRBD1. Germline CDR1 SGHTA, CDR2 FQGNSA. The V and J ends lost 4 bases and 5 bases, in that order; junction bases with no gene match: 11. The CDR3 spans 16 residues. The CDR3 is CASSSRHTGGRYGYTF. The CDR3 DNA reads TGTGCCAGCAGCTCAAGACACACAGGGGGCCGATATGGCTACACCTTC.

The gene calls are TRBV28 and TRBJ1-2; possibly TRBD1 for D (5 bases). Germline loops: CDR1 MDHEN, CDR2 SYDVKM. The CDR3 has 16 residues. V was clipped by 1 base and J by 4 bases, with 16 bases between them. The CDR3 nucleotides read TGTGCCAGCAGTTTATCCCTCCCCGGGACGGGCTATGGCTACACCTTC. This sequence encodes CASSLSLPGTGYGYTF.

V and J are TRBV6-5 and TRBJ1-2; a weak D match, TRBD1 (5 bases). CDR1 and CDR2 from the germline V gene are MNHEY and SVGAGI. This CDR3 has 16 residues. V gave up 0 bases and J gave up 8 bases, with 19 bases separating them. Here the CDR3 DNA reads TGTGCCAGCAGTTACTCGGTGGAGGGGAGGATCGAGGGCTACACCTTC. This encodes CASSYSVEGRIEGYTF.

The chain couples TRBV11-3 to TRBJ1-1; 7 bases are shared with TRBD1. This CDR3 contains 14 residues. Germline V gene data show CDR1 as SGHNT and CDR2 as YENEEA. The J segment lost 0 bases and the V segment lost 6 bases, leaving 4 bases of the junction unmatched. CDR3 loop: CASRKQGMNTEAFF. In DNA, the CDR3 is TGTGCCAGCAGGAAACAGGGGATGAACACTGAAGCTTTCTTT.

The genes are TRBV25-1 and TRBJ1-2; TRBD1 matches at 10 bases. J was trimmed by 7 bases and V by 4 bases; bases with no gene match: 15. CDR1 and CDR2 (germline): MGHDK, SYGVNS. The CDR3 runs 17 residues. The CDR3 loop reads CASSAGYRDRGSGGYTF. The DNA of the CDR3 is TGTGCCAGCAGTGCCGGCTACCGGGACAGGGGATCGGGTGGCTACACCTTC.

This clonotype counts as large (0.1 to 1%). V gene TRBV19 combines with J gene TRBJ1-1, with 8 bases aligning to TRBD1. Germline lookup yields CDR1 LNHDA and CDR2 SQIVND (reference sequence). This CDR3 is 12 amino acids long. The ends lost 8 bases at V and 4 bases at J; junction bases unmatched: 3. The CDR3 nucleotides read TGTGCCAGTCATGGGACAGGCACTGAAGCTTTCTTT. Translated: CASHGTGTEAFF.